The TCR beta chain under discussion was sequenced for a study of neurological immune-mediated disorders. Study-wide results and limits: No CDR3 amino acid sequences were shared by expanded clones across subjects, suggesting private repertoires in all groups.

2 million unsorted PBMCs were stored in RNAlater at -80 °C before RNA extraction. At least ten counts were recorded for this clonotype. Its antigen is undetermined. Each TCR transcript was tagged with a 10-nucleotide random UMI during 5'RACE. TCRdb re-analysed the 5' RACE reads in MiXCR, keeping a single row per CDR3 protein. This table holds around 26,000 distinct CDR3 sequences, under 7% found once. Trimming took 4 bases from V and 2 from J, leaving 16 bases between them. CDR1 and CDR2 (germline): SGHDT, YYEEEE. CDR3 length: 15 residues. J is TRBJ2-7 and V is TRBV5-6, with no clear D. Sequenced material: PBMCs. The clonotype comes from a woman in her forties or fifties in good health. As DNA, the CDR3 is TGTGCCAGCAGCCCCCGGTTTCCGCCAACCTACGAGCAGTACTTC. It codes for CASSPRFPPTYEQYF.